The T cell receptor (beta chain) described here comes from a study of cytomegalovirus exposure and HLA in healthy donors. Study in general: It was reported in a later analysis that the same platform had been used for the 120 validation repertoires as for the 550 to 700 first-cohort repertoires.

This clone was seen only once. What it binds is not known. The repertoire was sequenced with immunoSEQ multiplex PCR; TCRdb's copy has only in-frame clones and lacks some. The data contain about 150,000 clones, approximately 88% of them seen just once; the ten biggest clones take up 4.5% to 5.5%. Study-wide points: Confirmation in vitro established that three CMV-associated chains were specific for CMV antigens.

The CDR3 spans 16 residues. Germline V gene sequence: CDR1 MGHRA, CDR2 YSYEKL. V was trimmed by 0 bases and J by 0 bases, leaving 12 bases between them. The chain uses TRBV4-1 and TRBJ2-7, with D unresolved. The sequence came from a man aged 18 to 30 in good health and CMV-seropositive. What was sequenced was PBMCs. CDR3 sequence: CASSQEGAVSSYEQYF. CDR3 in DNA: TGCGCCAGCAGCCAAGAAGGAGCAGTGAGCTCCTACGAGCAGTACTTC.